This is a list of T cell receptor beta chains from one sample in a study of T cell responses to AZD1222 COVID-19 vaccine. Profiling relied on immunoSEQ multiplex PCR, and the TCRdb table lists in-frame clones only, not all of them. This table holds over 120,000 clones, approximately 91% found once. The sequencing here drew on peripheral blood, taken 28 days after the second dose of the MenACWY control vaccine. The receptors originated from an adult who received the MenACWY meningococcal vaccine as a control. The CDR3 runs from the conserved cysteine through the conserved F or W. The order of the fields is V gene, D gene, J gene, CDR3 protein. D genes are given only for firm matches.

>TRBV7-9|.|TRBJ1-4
CASSSLRPAGEGEKLFF
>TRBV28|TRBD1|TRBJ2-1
CASRRDRSYNEQFF
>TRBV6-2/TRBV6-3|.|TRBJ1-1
CASSYSKGGIRGTEAFF
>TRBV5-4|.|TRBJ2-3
CASSLKTGTDTQYF
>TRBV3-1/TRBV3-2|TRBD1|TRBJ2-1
CASSPLQGARSYNEQFF
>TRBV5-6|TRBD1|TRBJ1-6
CASSRGTGSYNSPLHF
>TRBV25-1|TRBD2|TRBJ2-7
CASARRGGDEQYF
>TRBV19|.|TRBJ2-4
CASSTPGVGDGSIQYF
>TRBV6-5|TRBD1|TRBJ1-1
CASSYTSGTVTEAFF
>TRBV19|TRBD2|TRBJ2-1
CASGSQAGLYNEQFF
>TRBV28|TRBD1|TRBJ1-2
CASSLTGAPHYGYTF
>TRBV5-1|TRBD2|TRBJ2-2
CASRNPSGGAGELFF
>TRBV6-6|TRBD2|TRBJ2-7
CASSYFSGNYYEQYF
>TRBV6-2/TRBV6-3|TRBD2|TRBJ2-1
CASSYTASGRLSEQFF
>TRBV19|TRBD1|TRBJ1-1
CASTQGGTPEAFF
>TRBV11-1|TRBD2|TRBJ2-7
CASSSPGLTLFYEQYF
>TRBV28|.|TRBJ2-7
CASQDRLYEQYF
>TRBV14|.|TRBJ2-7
CASSQGGFGSQQYF
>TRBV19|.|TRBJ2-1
CASSIGQTAYNEQFF
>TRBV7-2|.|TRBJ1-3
CASSLTPGSGNTIYF
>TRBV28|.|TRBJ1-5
CASSLYLSNQPQHF
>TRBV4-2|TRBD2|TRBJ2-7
CASSQERTSGMGGDEQYF
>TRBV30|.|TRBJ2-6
CAWSSGSGANVLTF
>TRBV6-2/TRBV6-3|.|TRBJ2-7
CASSSTRQSTYEQYF
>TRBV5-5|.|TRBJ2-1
CASSLYYMASYNEQFF
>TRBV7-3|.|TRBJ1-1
CASSLQKNTEAFF
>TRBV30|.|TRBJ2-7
CAWSNSYEQYF
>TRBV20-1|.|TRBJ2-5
CSARGGETQYF
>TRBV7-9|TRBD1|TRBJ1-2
CASSTSQEGADYGYTF
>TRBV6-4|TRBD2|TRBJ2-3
CASSDSTSGTTDTQYF
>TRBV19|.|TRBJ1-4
CASSLPYGFDLEKLFF
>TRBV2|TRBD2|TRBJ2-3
CASSLEGTTLPSTDTQYF
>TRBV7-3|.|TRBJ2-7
CASSWTGSSYEQYF
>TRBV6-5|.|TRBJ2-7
CASSPPGRIYEQYF
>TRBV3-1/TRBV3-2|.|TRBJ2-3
CASSPKCTDTQYF
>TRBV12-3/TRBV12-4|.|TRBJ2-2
CASSSQRTGELFF
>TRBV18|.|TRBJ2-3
CASSPGRESTDTQYF
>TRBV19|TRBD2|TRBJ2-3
CASRSGSVADTQYF
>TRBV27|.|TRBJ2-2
CASSLVTSGELFF
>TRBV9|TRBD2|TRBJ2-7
CASSVSGSVTYEQYF
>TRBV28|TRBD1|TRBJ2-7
CASSAGTALIYEQYF
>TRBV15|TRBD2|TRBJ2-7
CATRTSAGEQYF
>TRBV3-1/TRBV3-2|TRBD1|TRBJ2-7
CASSQTGEGNGQYF
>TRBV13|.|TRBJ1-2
CASARERLYGYTF
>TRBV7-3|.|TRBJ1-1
CASSLTGPDTEAFF
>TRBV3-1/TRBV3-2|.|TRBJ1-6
CASSQDREVDNSPLHF
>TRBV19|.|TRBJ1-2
CASSMKRVAGYTF
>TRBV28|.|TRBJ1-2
CASRSEGYTF
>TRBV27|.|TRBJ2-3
CASSWDGTDTQYF
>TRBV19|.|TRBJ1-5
CASSDSSNQPQHF